The TCR beta chain under discussion was sequenced for a study of blood T cell repertoires in COVID-19. Across the whole study: The study drew acute and convalescent COVID-19 samples from the United States, Italy and Spain.

This CDR3 contains 15 residues. V shed 4 bases and J 4 bases; nucleotides not matched to a gene: 7. Looked up from germline, CDR1 is SGHAT and CDR2 is FQNNGV. Original analysis: Scientists estimated how many nucleated cells there were by amplifying reference gene primers. Profiled with immunoSEQ multiplex PCR; TCRdb holds only in-frame clones, not every one. V, J and clone size are taken as reported in that table, and D and trimming were inferred from the DNA itself. Found here are around 300,000 clones, 85% to 90% of them singletons; the top ten hold 6.3%. This clone was observed a single time. The chain recombines TRBV11-2 with TRBJ2-1; 7 nucleotides agree with TRBD1. The origin of this receptor is a woman aged 45-65 years with COVID-19, enrolled during active disease. Sequenced sample: peripheral blood. For the CDR3, the DNA is TGTGCCAGCAGCTCCCCGGGACAGAGGTACAATGAGCAGTTCTTC. Translating it yields CASSSPGQRYNEQFF.